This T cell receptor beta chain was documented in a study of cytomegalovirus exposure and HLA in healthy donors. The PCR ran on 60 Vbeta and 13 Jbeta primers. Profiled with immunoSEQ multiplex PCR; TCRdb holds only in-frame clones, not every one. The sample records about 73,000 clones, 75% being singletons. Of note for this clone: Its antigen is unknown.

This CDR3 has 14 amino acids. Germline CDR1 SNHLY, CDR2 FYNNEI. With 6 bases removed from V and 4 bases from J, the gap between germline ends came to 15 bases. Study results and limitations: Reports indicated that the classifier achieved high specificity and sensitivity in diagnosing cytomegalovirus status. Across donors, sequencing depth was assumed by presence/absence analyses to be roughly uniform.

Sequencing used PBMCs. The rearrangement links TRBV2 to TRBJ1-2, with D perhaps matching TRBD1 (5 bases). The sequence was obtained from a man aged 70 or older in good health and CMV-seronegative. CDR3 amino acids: CASRGFGQLYGYTF. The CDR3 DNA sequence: TGTGCCAGCAGGGGTTTTGGACAACTCTATGGCTACACCTTC.